This T cell receptor beta chain was profiled in a study of OX40 agonist ivuxolimab in advanced cancers. A word on this clone: No antigen is known for it.

Study-wide results and limits: Expanded clones were, on average, more numerous in CD8+ T cells than in CD4+.

CDR3 size: 15 residues. Between the trimmed V and J ends, which lost 0 bases and 2 bases, there was a span of 10 bases. Per the germline V gene, CDR1 is MNHEY and CDR2 is SVGAGI. This table comes from immunoSEQ multiplex PCR, and its TCRdb copy is limited to in-frame clones, with some not included. The sample contains over 55,000 clones, roughly 80% of which appear only once. Sequencing used CD4+ or CD8+ T cells sorted from blood, obtained in a trial of the OX40 agonist ivuxolimab. The source of this sequence is an adult with an advanced solid tumor such as melanoma, head and neck, liver or kidney cancer. The genes are TRBV6-5 and TRBJ1-1, with a tentative D call TRBD1 (5 bases). The DNA for the CDR3 is TGTGCCAGCAGTTACTCGATCGGGGGAAACACTGAAGCTTTCTTT. It translates to CASSYSIGGNTEAFF.